This T cell receptor (beta chain) originates from a study of CD8 T cells in ankylosing spondylitis. The CDR3 runs to 13 residues. Trimming stripped 3 bases from V and 7 bases from J, with 12 bases between. Quantitative 5'-RACE was performed with molecular barcodes, and it yielded the TCR beta libraries. TCRdb re-analysed the 5' RACE reads in MiXCR, keeping a single row per CDR3 protein. The table includes 200,000 to 300,000 distinct CDR3 sequences, roughly a third detected once. The receptor comes from a male donor with ankylosing spondylitis or in good health (not recorded which). This chain links TRBV12-3 or TRBV12-4 with TRBJ1-2; possibly TRBD1 for D (5 bases). Sequencing was performed on blood, either unsorted or a sorted T cell fraction (not recorded which). The CDR3 protein is CASSLRGIGGYTF. DNA for the CDR3: TGTGCCAGCAGTTTGAGGGGTATTGGTGGCTACACCTTC.